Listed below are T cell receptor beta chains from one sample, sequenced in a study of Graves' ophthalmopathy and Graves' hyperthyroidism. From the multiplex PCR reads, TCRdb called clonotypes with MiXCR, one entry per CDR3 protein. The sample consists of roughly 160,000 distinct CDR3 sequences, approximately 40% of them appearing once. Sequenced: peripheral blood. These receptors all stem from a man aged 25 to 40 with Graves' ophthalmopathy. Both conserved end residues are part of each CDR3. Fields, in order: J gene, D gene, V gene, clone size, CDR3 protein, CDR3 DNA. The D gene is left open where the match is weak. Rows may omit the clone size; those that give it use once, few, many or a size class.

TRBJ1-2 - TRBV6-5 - CASSSRPDYGYTF TGTGCCAGCAGTTCCCGGCCCGACTATGGCTACACCTTC
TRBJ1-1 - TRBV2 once CASTELGPPNTEAFF TGTGCCAGCACCGAACTGGGACCGCCGAACACTGAAGCTTTCTTT
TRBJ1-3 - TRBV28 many CASSPGVASGNTIYF TGTGCCAGCAGTCCAGGGGTGGCCTCTGGAAACACCATATATTTT
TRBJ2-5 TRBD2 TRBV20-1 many CSAPPVRASGKGTQYF TGCAGTGCTCCCCCCGTCCGGGCTAGCGGGAAGGGGACCCAGTACTTC
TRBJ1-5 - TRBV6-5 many CASEERGKPQHF TGTGCCAGCGAGGAGCGGGGGAAGCCCCAGCATTTT
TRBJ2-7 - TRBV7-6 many CASSLGGGVNSYEQYF TGTGCCAGCAGCCTAGGGGGGGGTGTTAACTCCTACGAGCAGTACTTC
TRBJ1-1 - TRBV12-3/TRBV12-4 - CASTPTFGNTEAFF TGTGCCAGCACCCCTACGTTCGGGAACACTGAAGCTTTCTTT
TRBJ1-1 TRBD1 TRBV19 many CASSPQGAYEAFF TGTGCCAGTAGTCCACAGGGGGCCTACGAAGCTTTCTTT
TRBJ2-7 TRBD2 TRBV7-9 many CASRPGTSGNYEQYF TGTGCCAGCAGACCGGGGACTAGCGGGAACTACGAGCAGTACTTC
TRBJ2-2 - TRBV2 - CASKVTENTGELFF TGTGCCAGCAAAGTGACAGAGAACACCGGGGAGCTGTTTTTT
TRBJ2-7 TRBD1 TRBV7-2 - CASSLGTGVDEQYF TGTGCCAGCAGCTTAGGGACAGGGGTGGACGAGCAGTACTTC
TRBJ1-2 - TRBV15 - CATSREAGEQLDGYTF TGTGCCACCAGCAGAGAAGCTGGGGAACAGCTCGATGGCTACACCTTC
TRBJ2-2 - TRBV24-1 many CAASMKGQPNTGELFF TGTGCCGCCAGCATGAAAGGACAGCCTAACACCGGGGAGCTGTTTTTT
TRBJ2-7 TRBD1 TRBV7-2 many CASSPGGYEQYF TGTGCCAGCAGCCCAGGGGGCTACGAGCAGTACTTC
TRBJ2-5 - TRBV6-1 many CASRQGGVQETQYF TGTGCCAGCAGACAGGGAGGGGTCCAAGAGACCCAGTACTTC
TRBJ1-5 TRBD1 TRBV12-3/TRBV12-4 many CASSSPRTGGIMEDQPQHF TGTGCCAGCAGTTCGCCCCGGACAGGGGGAATCATGGAGGATCAGCCCCAGCATTTT
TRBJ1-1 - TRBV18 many CASSRDRMNTEAFF TGTGCCAGCTCACGGGACCGAATGAACACTGAAGCTTTCTTT
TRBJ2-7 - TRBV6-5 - CASSYGAGIGNEQYF TGTGCCAGCAGTTACGGTGCTGGTATAGGGAACGAGCAGTACTTC
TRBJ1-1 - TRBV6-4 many CASKVAGSSTEAFF TGTGCCAGCAAGGTCGCAGGGAGTAGCACTGAAGCTTTCTTT
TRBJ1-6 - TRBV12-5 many CASGLVSFGNSPLHF TGTGCTAGTGGTTTGGTATCTTTTGGTAATTCACCCCTCCACTTT
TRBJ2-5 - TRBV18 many CASSPLSARQETQYF TGTGCCAGCTCACCCTTAAGCGCTCGCCAAGAGACCCAGTACTTC
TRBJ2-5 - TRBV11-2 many CASSVLARRETQYF TGTGCCAGCAGCGTCCTAGCCCGCCGGGAGACCCAGTACTTC
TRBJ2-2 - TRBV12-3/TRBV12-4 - CASRFGTKETGELFF TGTGCCAGCAGATTTGGGACGAAGGAGACCGGGGAGCTGTTTTTT
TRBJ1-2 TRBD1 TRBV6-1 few CASTLPGQGLNGYTF TGTGCCAGCACCTTACCTGGACAGGGATTAAATGGCTACACCTTC